Sequencing of this T cell receptor beta chain was carried out in a study of blood T cell repertoires in COVID-19. Study-wide background: From the United States, Italy and Spain came samples of acute and convalescent COVID-19. T cells, B-cell-depleted T cells, or PBMCs supplied cDNA or gDNA.

Germline V CDR1 and CDR2: LNHDA, SQIVND (reference sequence). V lost 4 bases and J 4 bases, leaving 13 bases between the germline ends. The CDR3 loop spans 14 amino acids. This clone was picked up one time. Per the study methods: Estimation of nucleated cell counts relied on the amplification of reference gene primers. The assay was immunoSEQ multiplex PCR, and TCRdb's table has in-frame clones only and misses some. V, J and clone size are those of that table, while D and trimming were read from the DNA. Of around 130,000 clones listed, 75% to 90% are singletons. The sequence derives from a man aged 65 to 79 with active or convalescent COVID-19. The rearrangement joins TRBV19 to TRBJ1-2; TRBD1 might be the D (6 bases). Sequenced material: peripheral blood. CDR3 sequence (DNA): TGTGCCAGTAGTAGGACAGTATCGGGCTATGGCTACACCTTC. It specifies CASSRTVSGYGYTF.